This T cell receptor (beta chain) comes out of a study of T cell responses to AZD1222 COVID-19 vaccine. Study observations and caveats: Only after the peak T cell response were repertoires sampled.

Sequencing was performed with immunoSEQ multiplex PCR; in TCRdb, only in-frame clones are kept and a portion is missing. The sample carries approximately 100,000 clones, approximately 90% recorded once. V was pared by 6 bases and J by 5 bases, with 5 bases of the junction left unmatched. The CDR3 is 14 residues long. Looked up from germline, CDR1 is MDHEN and CDR2 is SYDVKM. Of note for this clone: The antigen remains undetermined.

This material consisted of peripheral blood, taken 28 days after the second AZD1222 dose. The chain has TRBV28 and TRBJ2-5; 11 bases agree with TRBD1. The sequence was obtained from an adult who received the AZD1222 COVID-19 vaccine. This chain's CDR3 is CASSRTGGWETQYF. CDR3 in DNA: TGTGCCAGCAGCCGGACAGGGGGCTGGGAGACCCAGTACTTC.